These 7 T cell receptor beta chains share one sample of origin, sequenced in a study of CD8 T cells in Susac syndrome. It was with random hexamers that roughly 0.5 to 1 ug RNA was reverse transcribed. TCRdb recomputed calls from the immunoSEQ multiplex PCR reads with MiXCR, one row per CDR3 protein. The data show approximately 150,000 distinct CDR3 sequences, with less than 95% seen just once and less than 0.095% held by the top ten. Sequencing was performed on CD4+ T cells from PBMCs. These receptors originate from a human donor in good health.

This clonotype has more than one count but fewer than ten. This sequence joins TRBV20-1 and TRBJ2-2; D remains ambiguous. Trimming took off 2 bases at V and 1 base at J, with 5 bases between the two ends. The V gene's germline CDR1 is DFQATT and CDR2 SNEGSKA (reference sequence). The CDR3 has 13 residues. The CDR3 region is CSARLGNTGELFF. The CDR3 DNA is TGCAGTGCTAGATTGGGGAACACCGGGGAGCTGTTTTTT.

This chain uses TRBV6-1 with TRBJ2-5; D unclear. The CDR3 totals 16 residues. The germline V gene encodes CDR1 MNHNS and CDR2 SASEGT. Deletions cut 2 bases from V and 2 bases from J, with 15 bases between. The CDR3 DNA sequence: TGTGCCAGCAGTGAATATCCCCGATTGGGGCAAGAGACCCAGTACTTC. Translating gives CASSEYPRLGQETQYF.

The rearrangement joins TRBV2 to TRBJ2-1; 8 bases match TRBD1. The CDR3 contains 15 residues. V dropped 6 bases and J dropped 4; count of bases not matched to a gene: 8. The germline gives CDR1 SNHLY, CDR2 FYNNEI. This CDR3 reads CASSSGQGRYNEQFF. In DNA, the CDR3 is TGTGCCAGCAGCTCCGGACAGGGAAGATACAATGAGCAGTTCTTC. Using reference TRBV2 and TRBJ2-1 for the parts outside the CDR3, the full variable domain is EPEVTQTPSHQVTQMGQEVILRCVPISNHLYFYWYRQILGQKVEFLVSFYNNEISEKSEIFDDQFSVERPDGSNFTLKIRSTKLEDSAMYFCASSSGQGRYNEQFFGPGTRLTVL.

The V gene is TRBV12-3 or TRBV12-4, the J gene TRBJ2-6; D is perhaps TRBD2 (6 bases). CDR3 size: 13 residues. V was cut by 11 bases and J by 0 bases, with 8 bases left in between. Written as DNA, the CDR3 is TGTGCCGGAGGGAGCTCTGGGGCCAACGTCCTGACTTTC. Its protein product is CAGGSSGANVLTF.

V is TRBV29-1 and J is TRBJ2-7; D remains unclear. V lost 0 bases and J 1 base, leaving 4 bases between the germline ends. The germline V gene encodes CDR1 SQVTM and CDR2 ANQGSEA. This CDR3 is built from 12 residues. CDR3 residues: CSVEDPSYEQYF. The CDR3 DNA is TGCAGCGTTGAAGATCCATCCTACGAGCAGTACTTC.

This chain uses TRBV12-3 or TRBV12-4 with TRBJ1-5, with D unclear. The CDR3 is 14 amino acids. V lost 3 bases to trimming and J lost 0 bases, with 6 bases between them. CDR3 residues: CASSFTHSNQPQHF. The DNA for the CDR3 is TGTGCCAGCAGTTTCACCCATAGCAATCAGCCCCAGCATTTT.

V gene TRBV12-3 or TRBV12-4 combines with J gene TRBJ2-7; 7 nucleotides match TRBD2. This CDR3 has 15 residues. J gave up 2 bases and V 4 bases, and 8 bases lay outside the gene matches. This chain's CDR3 is CASSSPPSGTYEQYF. CDR3 nucleotide sequence: TGTGCCAGCAGTTCCCCCCCTAGCGGAACCTACGAGCAGTACTTC.